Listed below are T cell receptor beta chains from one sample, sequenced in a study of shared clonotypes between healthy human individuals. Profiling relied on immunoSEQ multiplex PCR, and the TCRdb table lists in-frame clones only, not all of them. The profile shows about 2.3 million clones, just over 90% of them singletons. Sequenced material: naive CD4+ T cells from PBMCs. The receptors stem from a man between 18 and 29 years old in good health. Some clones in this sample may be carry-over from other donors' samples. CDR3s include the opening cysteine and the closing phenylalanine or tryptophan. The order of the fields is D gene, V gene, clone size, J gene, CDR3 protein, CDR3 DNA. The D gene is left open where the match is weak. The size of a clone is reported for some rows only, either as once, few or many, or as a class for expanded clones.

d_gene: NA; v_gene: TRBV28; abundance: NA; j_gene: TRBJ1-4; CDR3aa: CASSLGGGREKLFF; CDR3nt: TGTGCCAGCAGTTTAGGGGGGGGCCGGGAAAAACTGTTTTTT
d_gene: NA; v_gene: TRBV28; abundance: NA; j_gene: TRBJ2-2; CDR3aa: CASSLRQELFF; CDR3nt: TGTGCCAGCAGTTTACGCCAAGAGCTGTTTTTT
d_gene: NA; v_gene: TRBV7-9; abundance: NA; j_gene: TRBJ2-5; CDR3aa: CASSSAGQETQYF; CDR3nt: TGTGCCAGCAGCTCGGCAGGCCAAGAGACCCAGTACTTC
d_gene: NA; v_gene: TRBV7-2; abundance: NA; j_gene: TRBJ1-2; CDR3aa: CASQGRRINYGYTF; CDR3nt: TGTGCCAGCCAAGGCAGACGTATTAACTATGGCTACACCTTC
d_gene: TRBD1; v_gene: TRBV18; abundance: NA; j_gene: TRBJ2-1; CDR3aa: CASSPGQGGNNEQFF; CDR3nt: TGTGCCAGCTCACCTGGACAGGGAGGCAACAATGAGCAGTTCTTC
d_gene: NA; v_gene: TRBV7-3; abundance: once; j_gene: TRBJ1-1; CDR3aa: CASSLYGAPTEAFF; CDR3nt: TGTGCCAGCAGCCTTTACGGGGCGCCCACTGAAGCTTTCTTT
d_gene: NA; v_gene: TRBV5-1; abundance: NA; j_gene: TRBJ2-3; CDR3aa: CASSLRADTQYF; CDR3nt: TGCGCCAGCAGCTTAAGAGCAGATACGCAGTATTTT
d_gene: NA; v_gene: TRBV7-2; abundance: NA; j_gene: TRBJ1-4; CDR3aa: CASSGGVHNEKLFF; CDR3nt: TGTGCCAGCAGCGGAGGGGTCCATAATGAAAAACTGTTTTTT
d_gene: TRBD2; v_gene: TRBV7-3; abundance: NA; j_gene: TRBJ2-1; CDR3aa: CASSLGTSVGEQFF; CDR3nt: TGTGCCAGCAGCCTCGGGACTAGCGTCGGTGAGCAGTTCTTC
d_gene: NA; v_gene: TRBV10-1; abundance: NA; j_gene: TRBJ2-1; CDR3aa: CASSESAGRVNEQFF; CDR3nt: TGCGCCAGCAGTGAGTCAGCCGGGAGAGTCAATGAGCAGTTCTTC
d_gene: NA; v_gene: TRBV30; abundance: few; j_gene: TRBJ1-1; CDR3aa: CAWSFPLARRNTEAFF; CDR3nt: TGTGCCTGGAGTTTCCCCCTCGCCAGGAGGAACACTGAAGCTTTCTTT
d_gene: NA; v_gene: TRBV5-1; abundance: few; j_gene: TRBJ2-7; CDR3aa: CASSLVPGNYEQYF; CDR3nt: TGCGCCAGCAGCTTGGTTCCGGGGAACTACGAGCAGTACTTC
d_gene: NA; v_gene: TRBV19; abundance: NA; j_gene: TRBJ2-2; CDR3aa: CASSIVDRLTGELFF; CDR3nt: TGTGCCAGTAGTATTGTGGACAGACTCACCGGGGAGCTGTTTTTT
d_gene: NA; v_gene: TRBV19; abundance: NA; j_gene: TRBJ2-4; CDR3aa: CASSGPRGLAKNIQYF; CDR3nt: TGTGCCAGTAGTGGGCCGAGGGGACTAGCCAAAAACATTCAGTACTTC
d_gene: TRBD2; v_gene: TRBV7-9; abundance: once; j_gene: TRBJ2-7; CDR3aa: CASEASSGRFEQYF; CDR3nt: TGTGCCAGCGAGGCGAGTAGCGGGAGGTTCGAGCAGTACTTC
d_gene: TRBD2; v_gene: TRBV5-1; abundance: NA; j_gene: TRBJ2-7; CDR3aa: CASSLPAGGPSEQYF; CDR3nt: TGCGCCAGCAGCTTGCCAGCGGGAGGGCCAAGCGAGCAGTACTTC
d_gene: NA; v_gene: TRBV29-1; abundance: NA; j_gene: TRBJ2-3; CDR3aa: CSVQGPSTDTQYF; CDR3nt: TGCAGCGTCCAGGGTCCCAGCACAGATACGCAGTATTTT
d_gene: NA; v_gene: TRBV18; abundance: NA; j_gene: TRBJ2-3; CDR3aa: CASSPALVGIDTQYF; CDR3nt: TGTGCCAGCTCACCCGCCTTGGTGGGGATAGATACGCAGTATTTT
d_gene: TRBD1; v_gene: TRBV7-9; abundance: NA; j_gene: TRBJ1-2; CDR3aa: CASSSELQGLYGYTF; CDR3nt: TGTGCCAGCAGCTCGGAGTTACAGGGGCTCTATGGCTACACCTTC
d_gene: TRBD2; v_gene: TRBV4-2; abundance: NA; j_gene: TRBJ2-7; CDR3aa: CASSQTPSGRAGWNYEQYF; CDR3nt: TGTGCCAGCAGCCAAACCCCTAGCGGGAGGGCCGGGTGGAACTACGAGCAGTACTTC
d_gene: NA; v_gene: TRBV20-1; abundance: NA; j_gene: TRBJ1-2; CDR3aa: CSARDQASYTF; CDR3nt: TGCAGTGCTAGAGACCAGGCTAGCTACACCTTC
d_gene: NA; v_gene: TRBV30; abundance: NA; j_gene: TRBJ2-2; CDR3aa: CAWNTGPNTGELFF; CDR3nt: TGTGCCTGGAATACAGGGCCGAACACCGGGGAGCTGTTTTTT
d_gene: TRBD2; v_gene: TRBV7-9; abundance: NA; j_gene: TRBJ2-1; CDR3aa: CASSLVDVTSRAFF; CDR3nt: TGTGCCAGCAGCTTAGTTGACGTGACTAGCAGGGCGTTCTTC
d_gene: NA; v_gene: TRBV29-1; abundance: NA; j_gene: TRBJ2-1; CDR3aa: CSVDPSYNEQFF; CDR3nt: TGCAGCGTTGATCCGTCCTACAATGAGCAGTTCTTC
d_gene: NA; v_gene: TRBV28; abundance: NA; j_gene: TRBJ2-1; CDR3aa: CASREQDSSYNEQFF; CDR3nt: TGTGCCAGCAGGGAACAGGACAGCTCCTACAATGAGCAGTTCTTC
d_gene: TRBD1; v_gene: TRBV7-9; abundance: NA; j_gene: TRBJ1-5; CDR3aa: CAMTAGTGSQPQHF; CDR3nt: TGTGCCATGACCGCCGGGACAGGGTCTCAGCCCCAGCATTTT
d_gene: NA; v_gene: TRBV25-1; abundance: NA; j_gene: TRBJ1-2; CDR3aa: CASSESGIGYTF; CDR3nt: TGTGCCAGCAGTGAGAGCGGGATCGGCTACACCTTC
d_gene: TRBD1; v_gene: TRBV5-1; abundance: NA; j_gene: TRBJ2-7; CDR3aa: CASSLGDSSYEQYF; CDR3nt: TGCGCCAGCAGCTTGGGGGACAGCTCCTACGAGCAGTACTTC
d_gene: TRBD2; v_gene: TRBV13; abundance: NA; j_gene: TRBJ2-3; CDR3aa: CASSPTSVTDTQYF; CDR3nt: TGTGCCAGCAGCCCAACTAGCGTCACAGATACGCAGTATTTT
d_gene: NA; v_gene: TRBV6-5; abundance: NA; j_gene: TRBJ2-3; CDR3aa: CASRRTGTDTQYF; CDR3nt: TGTGCCAGCAGGAGGACAGGCACAGATACGCAGTATTTT
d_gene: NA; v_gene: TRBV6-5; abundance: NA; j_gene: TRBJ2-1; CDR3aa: CASRLWSSYNEQFF; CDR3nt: TGTGCCAGCAGACTGTGGAGCTCCTACAATGAGCAGTTCTTC
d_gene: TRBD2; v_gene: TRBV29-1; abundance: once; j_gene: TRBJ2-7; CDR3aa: CSVSPIAGGPGATYYEQYF; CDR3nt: TGCAGCGTGTCCCCCATAGCGGGAGGGCCAGGCGCAACTTACTACGAGCAGTACTTC
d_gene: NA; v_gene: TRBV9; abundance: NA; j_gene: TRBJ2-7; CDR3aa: CASSKEGEGAIEQYF; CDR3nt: TGTGCCAGCAGCAAGGAGGGGGAGGGTGCCATCGAGCAGTACTTC
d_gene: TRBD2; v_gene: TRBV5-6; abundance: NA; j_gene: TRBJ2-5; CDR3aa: CASSLLAGVQETQYF; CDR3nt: TGTGCCAGCAGCTTACTAGCGGGGGTACAAGAGACCCAGTACTTC
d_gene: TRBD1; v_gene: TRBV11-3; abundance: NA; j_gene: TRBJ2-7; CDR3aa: CASSLEGGSEQYF; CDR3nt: TGTGCCAGCAGCTTAGAAGGGGGCTCCGAGCAGTACTTC
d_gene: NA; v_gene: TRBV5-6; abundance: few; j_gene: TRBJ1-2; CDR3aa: CASSFGGEGYTF; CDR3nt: TGTGCCAGCAGCTTTGGGGGAGAAGGCTACACCTTC
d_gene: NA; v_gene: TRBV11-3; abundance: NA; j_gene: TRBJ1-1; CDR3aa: CASSDSTMNTEAFF; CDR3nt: TGTGCCAGCAGTGACAGTACCATGAACACTGAAGCTTTCTTT